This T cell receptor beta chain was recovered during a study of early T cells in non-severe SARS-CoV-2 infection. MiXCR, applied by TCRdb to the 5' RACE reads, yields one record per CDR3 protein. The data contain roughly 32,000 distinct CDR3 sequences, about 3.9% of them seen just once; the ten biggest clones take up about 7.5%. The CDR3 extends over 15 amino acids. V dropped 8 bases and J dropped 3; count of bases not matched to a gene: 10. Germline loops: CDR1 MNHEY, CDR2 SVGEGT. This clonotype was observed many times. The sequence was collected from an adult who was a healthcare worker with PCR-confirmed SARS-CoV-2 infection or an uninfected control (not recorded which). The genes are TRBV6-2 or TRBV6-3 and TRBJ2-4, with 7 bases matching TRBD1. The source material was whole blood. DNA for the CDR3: TGTGCCAGCGGATCGGGACAGCTCAACAAAAACATTCAGTACTTC. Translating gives CASGSGQLNKNIQYF.